This T cell receptor (beta chain) emerged from a study of T cell repertoires in cytomegalovirus infection. A few counts support this clonotype. The antigen is unknown. The CDR3 extends over 11 amino acids. Between the trimmed V and J ends, which lost 7 bases and 7 bases, there was a span of 9 bases. CDR1 and CDR2 from the germline V gene are SGHAT and FQNNGV. TCRdb used MiXCR to reprocess the reads, holding one entry per CDR3 protein. This table has roughly 310,000 distinct CDR3 sequences, 29% appearing once. The receptor was isolated from a human donor in good health (CMV status not recorded). Some clones in this sample may be carry-over from other donors' samples. This specimen was cultured PBMCs, taken from culture after CMV antigen stimulation. The chain employs TRBV11-2 and TRBJ2-3; no definite D call. CDR3 nucleotide sequence: TGTGCCAGCACCCTGGGAAATACGCAGTATTTT. Translation gives CASTLGNTQYF.